These 23 T cell receptor beta chains were all obtained from the same sample, sequenced in a study of control samples from healthy donors and cancer patients (dated by TCRdb to 2018 to 2020). Preparation of the library involved the immunoSEQ multiplex PCR assay. Entries here come from immuneACCESS through TCRdb and include only in-frame sequences with V and J called. Some clones fail to appear in such tables; in the studies checked, an unresolved V gene covers under half of the shortfall, and the cause of the remainder is unknown. The sample yields over 150,000 clones; roughly 94% were counted once. The ten most abundant clones make up 11% to 15% of the sample. The sample taken for sequencing was PBMCs. The receptors here all came from a man in his sixties with colorectal cancer.

The V gene is TRBV5-8, the J gene TRBJ1-3, with D maybe TRBD1 (6 bases). Germline CDR1 is SGHTS and CDR2 is YDEGEE. Trimming removed 0 bases from V and 3 bases from J, with 10 bases in between. The CDR3 length is 15 residues. The CDR3: CASSLGRGGGNTIYF. In nucleotides, the CDR3 is TGTGCCAGCAGCTTGGGCAGGGGAGGTGGAAACACCATATATTTT.

J is TRBJ2-1 and V is TRBV5-4, with 9 bases identical to TRBD2. The CDR3 is 15 residues long. J lost 10 bases, V lost 4 bases, and 12 bases had no gene match. CDR1 and CDR2 from the germline V gene are SGHNT and YYREEE (reference sequence). Written as DNA, the CDR3 is TGTGCCAGCAGCCACGGTGGGCGGGGGGGTGAAGAGCAGTTCTTC. Its translation is CASSHGGRGGEEQFF. Based on the CDR3 plus reference TRBV5-4 and TRBJ2-1, the full variable domain is ETGVTQSPTHLIKTRGQQVTLRCSSQSGHNTVSWYQQALGQGPQFIFQYYREEENGRGNFPPRFSGLQFPNYSSELNVNALELDDSALYLCASSHGGRGGEEQFFGPGTRLTVL.

This clone was counted a few times. The chain carries TRBV5-1 and TRBJ1-2, with 10 bases aligning to TRBD1. V gave up 4 bases and J gave up 0 bases; unmatched junction bases: 6. There are 16 residues in the CDR3. Germline V gene lookup returns CDR1 SGHRS and CDR2 YFSETQ. DNA of the CDR3: TGCGCCAGCAGCGGGGGACAGGGGAAACCTAACTATGGCTACACCTTC. Encoded protein: CASSGGQGKPNYGYTF.

The V call is TRBV5-1, the J call TRBJ1-6, with a weak D call TRBD1 (5 bases). The CDR3 spans 15 residues. The germline V gene encodes CDR1 SGHRS and CDR2 YFSETQ. V shed 1 base and J shed 7 bases, with 12 bases lying between them. The CDR3 loop is CASSLMRGGNSPLHF. For the CDR3, the DNA is TGCGCCAGCAGCTTGATGAGGGGTGGGAATTCACCCCTCCACTTT.

This clone is a singleton in its sample. The genes are TRBV10-2 and TRBJ1-5; no definite D call. Trimming removed 4 bases at V and 0 bases at J, with 4 bases between. The CDR3 runs to 13 residues. CDR1 is WSHSY and CDR2 is SAAADI in the germline V gene. CDR3 region: CASSGVSNQPQHF. The DNA for the CDR3 is TGCGCCAGCAGTGGGGTTAGCAATCAGCCCCAGCATTTT.

The genes are TRBV19 and TRBJ2-7; 10 bases fit TRBD1. V gave up 7 bases and J gave up 1 base; unmatched junction bases: 7. The V gene's germline CDR1 is LNHDA and CDR2 SQIVND (reference sequence). CDR3 length equals 15 residues. The CDR3 DNA sequence: TGTGCCAGTAAGGGGACAGGGGACTCTTCCTACGAGCAGTACTTC. Translated, it gives CASKGTGDSSYEQYF.

CDR3 protein: CASSPNRRTNQETQYF. In DNA, the CDR3 is TGTGCCAGCAGCCCGAATCGGCGGACGAACCAAGAGACCCAGTACTTC. J is TRBJ2-5 and V is TRBV11-2; D gene uncertain. The CDR3 length is 16 residues. From germline, CDR1 is SGHAT and CDR2 FQNNGV. V was clipped by 5 bases and J by 0 bases, with 16 bases between them.

The CDR3 coding sequence is TGTGCCAGCAGCCCCCGGGACAGGGAAAATTCACCCCTCCACTTT. This encodes CASSPRDRENSPLHF. The genes are TRBV3-1 (or the pseudogene TRBV3-2) and TRBJ1-6; 9 nucleotides match TRBD1. The V segment lost 4 bases and the J segment 7 bases; nucleotides outside the gene matches: 5. Per the germline V gene, CDR1 is LGHDT and CDR2 is YNNKEL (reference sequence). This CDR3 has 15 residues.

V and J are TRBV3-1 (or the pseudogene TRBV3-2) and TRBJ1-1; 8 nucleotides line up with TRBD1. The CDR3 length is 13 residues. Germline assignment: CDR1 LGHDT and CDR2 YNNKEL (reference sequence). The trim removed 7 bases at V and 5 bases at J, leaving 6 bases unmatched. The CDR3 is CASNQGASTEAFF. CDR3 DNA sequence: TGTGCCAGCAATCAGGGGGCGAGTACTGAAGCTTTCTTT.

The rearrangement links TRBV5-4 to TRBJ1-2; the D gene is possibly TRBD1 (5 bases). CDR3 size: 14 residues. Trimming took off 2 bases at V and 2 bases at J, with 10 bases between the two ends. From germline, CDR1 is SGHNT and CDR2 YYREEE (reference sequence). CDR3 coding DNA: TGTGCCAGCAGCTTCCAGGGAAGGAACTATGGCTACACCTTC. Its translation is CASSFQGRNYGYTF.

The V gene is TRBV7-2, the J gene TRBJ1-4; 8 nucleotides line up with TRBD1. Germline CDR1 reads SGHTA; CDR2 reads FQGNSA. The J segment lost 14 bases and the V segment lost 1 base, leaving 9 bases of the junction unmatched. This CDR3 spans 14 amino acids. The CDR3 is CASSLGITGGRLFF. CDR3 DNA sequence: TGTGCCAGCAGCTTAGGGATTACAGGGGGAAGGCTGTTTTTT.

This rearrangement joins TRBV6-6 to TRBJ1-4; 10 bases line up with TRBD1. This CDR3 region has 14 residues. From germline, CDR1 is MNHNY and CDR2 SVGAGI (reference sequence). V lost 3 bases and J lost 8; bases outside the gene matches: 3. The CDR3 coding sequence is TGTGCCAGCAGTTATGGGACAGGGGCGGAAAAACTGTTTTTT. Translating gives CASSYGTGAEKLFF.

The V call is TRBV5-1, the J call TRBJ1-2; the D is unclear. Germline CDR1 reads SGHRS; CDR2 reads YFSETQ. The CDR3 is 11 amino acids. Trimming took 4 bases from V and 8 from J, leaving 9 bases between them. The chain's CDR3 is CASSPERGYTF. CDR3 bases: TGCGCCAGCAGCCCAGAACGGGGCTACACCTTC. The full variable domain, rest sourced from reference TRBV5-1 and TRBJ1-2, is KAGVTQTPRYLIKTRGQQVTLSCSPISGHRSVSWYQQTPGQGLQFLFEYFSETQRNKGNFPGRFSGRQFSNSRSEMNVSTLELGDSALYLCASSPERGYTFGSGTRLTVV.

The chain employs TRBV7-6 and TRBJ2-5; 14 positions agree with TRBD2. CDR1 SGHVS and CDR2 FNYEAQ come from the germline V gene. There are 18 residues in the CDR3. V lost 5 bases to trimming and J lost 4 bases; unmatched junction nucleotides: 12. The CDR3 bases are TGTGCCAGCAGCCTCGGACTAGCGGGGGGCCTAGGGGGAGAGACCCAGTACTTC. Translated: CASSLGLAGGLGGETQYF.

The chain uses TRBV6-1 and TRBJ2-1; D is possibly TRBD2 (6 bases). Trimming shortened V by 2 bases and J by 1 base, and 12 bases separated the two germline ends. The CDR3 covers 16 residues. Germline V lookup: CDR1 MNHNS, CDR2 SASEGT. CDR3 sequence reads: CASSEMAGQSYNEQFF. Written as DNA, the CDR3 is TGTGCCAGCAGTGAAATGGCGGGGCAGTCCTACAATGAGCAGTTCTTC.

The gene calls are TRBV30 and TRBJ2-7, with 7 bases lining up with TRBD1. The CDR3 sequence is 12 residues long. CDR1 is GTSNPN, CDR2 SVGIG, per germline (reference sequence). Trimming took 2 bases from V and 5 from J; bases not matched to a gene: 3. In nucleotides, the CDR3 is TGTGCCTGGAGTTCACAGGGGAACGAGCAGTACTTC. As protein: CAWSSQGNEQYF.

The rearrangement links TRBV11-2 to TRBJ2-7, with 10 positions matching TRBD1. The CDR3 totals 17 residues. Germline assignment: CDR1 SGHAT and CDR2 FQNNGV. V lost 0 bases and J lost 3; bases outside the gene matches: 8. CDR3 sequence reads: CASSLDQGTGDLYEQYF. The CDR3 DNA reads TGTGCCAGCAGCTTAGATCAGGGGACAGGGGATCTCTACGAGCAGTACTTC. Full variable domain (outside the CDR3, taken from reference TRBV11-2 and TRBJ2-7): EAGVAQSPRYKIIEKRQSVAFWCNPISGHATLYWYQQILGQGPKLLIQFQNNGVVDDSQLPKDRFSAERLKGVDSTLKIQPAKLEDSAVYLCASSLDQGTGDLYEQYFGPGTRLTVT.

This clone appeared a single time. The chain employs TRBV11-2 and TRBJ2-2, with D possibly being TRBD2 (6 bases). The CDR3 totals 15 residues. Trimming took 1 base from V and 4 from J, leaving 10 bases between them. Germline loops: CDR1 SGHAT, CDR2 FQNNGV. The CDR3 DNA reads TGTGCCAGCAGCTTAGGGAGGGTGAGCACCGGGGAGCTGTTTTTT. This codes for CASSLGRVSTGELFF.

CDR3 loop: CASSRDFQETQYF. DNA of the CDR3: TGTGCCAGCAGTCGGGACTTCCAAGAGACCCAGTACTTC. This chain links TRBV2 with TRBJ2-5; TRBD2 might be the D (6 bases). With 5 bases removed from V and 1 base from J, the gap between germline ends came to 8 bases. CDR3 length: 13 residues. Germline V gene data show CDR1 as SNHLY and CDR2 as FYNNEI. Variable domain in full (rest from reference TRBV2 and TRBJ2-5): EPEVTQTPSHQVTQMGQEVILRCVPISNHLYFYWYRQILGQKVEFLVSFYNNEISEKSEIFDDQFSVERPDGSNFTLKIRSTKLEDSAMYFCASSRDFQETQYFGPGTRLLVL.

The V and J genes are TRBV5-8 and TRBJ1-3; D is unresolved. Germline V lookup: CDR1 SGHTS, CDR2 YDEGEE. The CDR3 length is 15 residues. The ends were cut back, 2 bases at V and 0 bases at J, with 9 bases in the middle. The CDR3, as DNA: TGTGCCAGCAGCTTACAAATCAGCTCTGGAAACACCATATATTTT. Translating gives CASSLQISSGNTIYF.

The CDR3 nucleotides are TGTGCCACCAGTGATTTGCCGGGACTAGCGGGGGGCCGCTCCTACAATGAGCAGTTCTTC. This gives the protein CATSDLPGLAGGRSYNEQFF. The J gene is TRBJ2-1, the V gene TRBV24-1; 15 bases are shared with TRBD2. Germline V gene lookup returns CDR1 KGHDR and CDR2 SFDVKD. The CDR3 is 20 residues long. The ends lost 0 bases at V and 0 bases at J; junction bases unmatched: 5.

V and J are TRBV28 and TRBJ1-1; D call uncertain. Trimming left V 6 bases short and J 2 bases short, with 7 bases between. CDR3 length: 12 residues. The germline CDR1 and CDR2 sequences are MDHEN and SYDVKM. The CDR3 reads CASSRINTEAFF. CDR3 coding DNA: TGTGCCAGCAGCAGAATTAACACTGAAGCTTTCTTT.

The chain uses TRBV19 and TRBJ1-5; D is uncertain. CDR1 and CDR2 (germline): LNHDA, SQIVND (reference sequence). The V end lost 2 bases, the J end lost 6 bases, and 8 bases lay between the germline ends. This CDR3 comprises 13 residues. The CDR3: CASSIQDTQPQHF. CDR3 DNA: TGTGCCAGTAGTATACAGGATACTCAGCCCCAGCATTTT.